This T cell receptor beta chain stems from a study of T cells in Graves' hyperthyroidism and ophthalmopathy. Study-wide context: It was at initial diagnosis, before any treatment, that peripheral blood was collected.

The germline V gene has CDR1 SGHRS and CDR2 YFSETQ. The CDR3 is 16 residues long. Trimming cost V 2 bases and J 0 bases, with 14 bases left between them. Amplified regions were TCR beta CDR3 sequences from RNA transcripts. A set of HTBI primers served as the primers for a first-round RT-PCR of the TCR CDR3. A single record per CDR3 protein comes from TCRdb applying MiXCR to the multiplex PCR reads. This table has 600,000 or so distinct CDR3 sequences, roughly 14% appearing once. The sequenced material came from blood. V and J are TRBV5-1 and TRBJ1-1; no reliable D call. The TCR comes from a woman in her 50s with Graves' ophthalmopathy. CDR3 loop: CASSLGWTAMNTEAFF. CDR3 sequence (DNA): TGCGCCAGCAGCTTAGGGTGGACGGCCATGAACACTGAAGCTTTCTTT.